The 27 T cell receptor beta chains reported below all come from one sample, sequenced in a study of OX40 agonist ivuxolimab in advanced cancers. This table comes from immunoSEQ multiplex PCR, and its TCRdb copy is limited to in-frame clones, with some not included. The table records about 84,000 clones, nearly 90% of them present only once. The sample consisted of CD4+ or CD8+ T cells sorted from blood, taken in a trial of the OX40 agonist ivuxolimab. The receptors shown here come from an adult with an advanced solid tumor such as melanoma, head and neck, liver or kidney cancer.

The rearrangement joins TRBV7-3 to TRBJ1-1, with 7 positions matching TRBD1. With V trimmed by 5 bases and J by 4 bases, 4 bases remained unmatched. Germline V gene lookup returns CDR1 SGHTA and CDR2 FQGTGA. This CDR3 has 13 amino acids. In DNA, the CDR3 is TGTGCCAGCAGCGCTCGACAGGGCACTGAAGCTTTCTTT. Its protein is CASSARQGTEAFF.

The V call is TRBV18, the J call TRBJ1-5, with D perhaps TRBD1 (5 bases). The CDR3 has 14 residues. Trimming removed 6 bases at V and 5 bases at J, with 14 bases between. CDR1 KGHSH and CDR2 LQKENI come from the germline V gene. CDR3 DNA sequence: TGTGCCAGCTCGCTAACAGGAAAAGATCAGCCCCAGCATTTT. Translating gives CASSLTGKDQPQHF.

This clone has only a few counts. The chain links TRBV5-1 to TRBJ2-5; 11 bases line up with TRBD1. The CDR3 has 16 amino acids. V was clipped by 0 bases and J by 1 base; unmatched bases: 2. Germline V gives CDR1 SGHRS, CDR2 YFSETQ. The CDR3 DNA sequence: TGCGCCAGCAGCTTGGCCGGACAGGGGGCCCAAGAGACCCAGTACTTC. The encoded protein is CASSLAGQGAQETQYF.

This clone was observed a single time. CDR3 residues: CASSLRTGDEQYF. CDR3 sequence (DNA): TGTGCCAGCAGTTTACGCACGGGGGACGAGCAGTACTTC. The J gene is TRBJ2-7, the V gene TRBV28; tentative D call: TRBD2 (6 bases). CDR3 length equals 13 residues. The ends were cut back, 2 bases at V and 5 bases at J, with 10 bases in the middle. CDR1 MDHEN and CDR2 SYDVKM come from the germline V gene. Full variable domain (missing parts from reference TRBV28 and TRBJ2-7): DVKVTQSSRYLVKRTGEKVFLECVQDMDHENMFWYRQDPGLGLRLIYFSYDVKMKEKGDIPEGYSVSREKKERFSLILESASTNQTSMYLCASSLRTGDEQYFGPGTRLTVT.

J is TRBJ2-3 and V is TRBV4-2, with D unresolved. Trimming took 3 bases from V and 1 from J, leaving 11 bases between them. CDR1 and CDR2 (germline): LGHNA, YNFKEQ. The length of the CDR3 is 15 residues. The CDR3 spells CASSHDRYGTDTQYF. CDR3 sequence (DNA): TGTGCCAGCAGCCACGATCGGTACGGCACAGATACGCAGTATTTT.

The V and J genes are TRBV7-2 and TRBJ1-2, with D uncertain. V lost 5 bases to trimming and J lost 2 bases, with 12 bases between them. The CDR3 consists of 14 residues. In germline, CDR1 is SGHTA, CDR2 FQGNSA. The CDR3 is CASSPSYQNYGYTF. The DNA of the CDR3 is TGTGCCAGCAGCCCAAGTTACCAGAACTATGGCTACACCTTC.

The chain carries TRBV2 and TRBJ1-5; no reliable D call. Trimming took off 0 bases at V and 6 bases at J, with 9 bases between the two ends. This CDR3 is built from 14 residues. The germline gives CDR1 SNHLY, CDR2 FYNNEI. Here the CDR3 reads CASSEALRTQPQHF. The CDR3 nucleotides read TGTGCCAGCAGTGAAGCGCTTCGGACTCAGCCCCAGCATTTT.

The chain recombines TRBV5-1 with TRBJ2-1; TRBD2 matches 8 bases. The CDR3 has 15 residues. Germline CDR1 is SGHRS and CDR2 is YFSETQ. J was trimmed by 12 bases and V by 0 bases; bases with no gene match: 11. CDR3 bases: TGCGCCAGCAGCTTGGGAGGGGCTAGCGGGCAGGGGCAGTTCTTC. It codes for CASSLGGASGQGQFF.

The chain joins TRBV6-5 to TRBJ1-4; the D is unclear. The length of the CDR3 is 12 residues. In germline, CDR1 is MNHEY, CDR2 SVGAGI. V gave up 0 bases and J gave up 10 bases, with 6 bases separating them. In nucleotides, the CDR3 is TGTGCCAGCAGTTACTCGGGTGGAAAACTGTTTTTT. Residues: CASSYSGGKLFF.

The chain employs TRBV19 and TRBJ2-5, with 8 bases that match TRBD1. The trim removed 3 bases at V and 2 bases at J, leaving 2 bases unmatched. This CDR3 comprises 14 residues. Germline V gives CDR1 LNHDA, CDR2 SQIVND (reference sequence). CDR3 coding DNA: TGTGCCAGTAGTATCGGACAGGGACAAGAGACCCAGTACTTC. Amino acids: CASSIGQGQETQYF.

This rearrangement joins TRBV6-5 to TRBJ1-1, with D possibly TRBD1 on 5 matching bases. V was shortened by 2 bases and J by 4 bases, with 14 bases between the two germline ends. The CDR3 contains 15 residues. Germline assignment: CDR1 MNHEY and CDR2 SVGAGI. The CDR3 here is CASSYSWGLGTEAFF. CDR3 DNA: TGTGCCAGCAGTTACAGTTGGGGACTTGGCACTGAAGCTTTCTTT.

This chain's CDR3 is CASSYSRGQAQYF. The CDR3 nucleotides read TGTGCCAGCAGTTACAGCAGGGGGCAAGCGCAGTATTTT. The chain links TRBV6-5 to TRBJ2-3, with 8 positions matching TRBD1. In germline, CDR1 is MNHEY, CDR2 SVGAGI. The CDR3 runs 13 residues. V lost 2 bases to trimming and J lost 10 bases; unmatched junction nucleotides: 5.

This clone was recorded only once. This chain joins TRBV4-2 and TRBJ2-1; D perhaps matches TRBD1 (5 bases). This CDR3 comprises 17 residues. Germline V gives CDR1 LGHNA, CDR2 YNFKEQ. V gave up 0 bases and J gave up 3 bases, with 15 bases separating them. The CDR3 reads CASSQDRAASLYNEQFF. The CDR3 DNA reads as TGTGCCAGCAGCCAAGACAGGGCCGCCAGCCTCTACAATGAGCAGTTCTTC.

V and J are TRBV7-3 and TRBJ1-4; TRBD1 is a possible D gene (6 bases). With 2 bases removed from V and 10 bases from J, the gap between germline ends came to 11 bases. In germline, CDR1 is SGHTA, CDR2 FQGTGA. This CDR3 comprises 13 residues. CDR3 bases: TGTGCCAGCAGCTTACGTCAAGGGGGAAAACTGTTTTTT. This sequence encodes CASSLRQGGKLFF.

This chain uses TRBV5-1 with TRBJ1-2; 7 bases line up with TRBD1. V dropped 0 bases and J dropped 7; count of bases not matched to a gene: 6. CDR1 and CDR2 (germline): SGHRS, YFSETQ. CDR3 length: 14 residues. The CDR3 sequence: CASSLDRGGPGYTF. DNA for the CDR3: TGCGCCAGCAGCTTGGACAGGGGAGGCCCTGGCTACACCTTC.

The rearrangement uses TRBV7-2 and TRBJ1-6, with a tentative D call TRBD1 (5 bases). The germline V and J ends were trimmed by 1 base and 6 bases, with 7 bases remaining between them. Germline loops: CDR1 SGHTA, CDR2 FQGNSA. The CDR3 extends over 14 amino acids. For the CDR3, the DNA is TGTGCCAGCAGCTTAGGCAGGGTTAATTCACCCCTCCACTTT. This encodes CASSLGRVNSPLHF.

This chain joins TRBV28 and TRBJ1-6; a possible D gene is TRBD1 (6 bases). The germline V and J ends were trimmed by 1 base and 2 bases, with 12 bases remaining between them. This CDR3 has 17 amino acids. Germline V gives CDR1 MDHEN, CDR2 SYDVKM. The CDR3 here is CASSLSGGGPYNSPLHF. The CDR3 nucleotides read TGTGCCAGCAGTTTATCGGGCGGGGGGCCCTATAATTCACCCCTCCACTTT.

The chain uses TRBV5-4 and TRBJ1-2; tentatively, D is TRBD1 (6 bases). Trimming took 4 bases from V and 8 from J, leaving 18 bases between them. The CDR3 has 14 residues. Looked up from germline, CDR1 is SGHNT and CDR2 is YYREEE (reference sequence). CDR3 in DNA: TGTGCCAGCAGCGTCGGTGTGGGGGGCGACGGCTACACCTTC. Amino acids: CASSVGVGGDGYTF.

CDR3 protein: CASSPQGRRNTEAFF. The CDR3 nucleotides read TGCGCCAGCAGCCCACAGGGGCGCCGTAACACTGAAGCTTTCTTT. This chain uses TRBV4-1 with TRBJ1-1, with 7 positions matching TRBD1. There are 15 residues in the CDR3. V gave up 4 bases and J gave up 2 bases; unmatched junction bases: 7. Germline V lookup: CDR1 MGHRA, CDR2 YSYEKL.

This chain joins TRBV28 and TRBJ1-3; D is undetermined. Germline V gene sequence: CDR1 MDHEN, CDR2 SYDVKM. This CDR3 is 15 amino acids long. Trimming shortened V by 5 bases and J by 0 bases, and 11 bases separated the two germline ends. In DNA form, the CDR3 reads TGTGCCAGCAGTCCCCCATGGAGCTCTGGAAACACCATATATTTT. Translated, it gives CASSPPWSSGNTIYF.

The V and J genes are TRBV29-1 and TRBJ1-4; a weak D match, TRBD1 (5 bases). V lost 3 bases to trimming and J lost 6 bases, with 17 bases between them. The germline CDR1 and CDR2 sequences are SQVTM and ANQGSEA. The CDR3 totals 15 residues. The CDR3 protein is CSVDSWGGTDEKLFF. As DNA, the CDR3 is TGCAGCGTTGACTCGTGGGGGGGAACGGATGAAAAACTGTTTTTT.

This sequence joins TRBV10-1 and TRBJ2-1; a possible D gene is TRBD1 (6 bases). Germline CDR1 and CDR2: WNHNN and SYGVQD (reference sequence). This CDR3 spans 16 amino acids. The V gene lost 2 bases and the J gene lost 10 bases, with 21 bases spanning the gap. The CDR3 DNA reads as TGCGCCAGCAGTGAGATGACAGGCTACCGCCCCCGCGAGCAGTTCTTC. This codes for CASSEMTGYRPREQFF.

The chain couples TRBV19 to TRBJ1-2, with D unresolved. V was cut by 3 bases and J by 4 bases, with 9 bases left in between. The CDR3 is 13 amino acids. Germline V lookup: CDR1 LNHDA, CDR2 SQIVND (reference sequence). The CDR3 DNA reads TGTGCCAGTAGTATCCAGGTTGGCTATGGCTACACCTTC. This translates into CASSIQVGYGYTF.

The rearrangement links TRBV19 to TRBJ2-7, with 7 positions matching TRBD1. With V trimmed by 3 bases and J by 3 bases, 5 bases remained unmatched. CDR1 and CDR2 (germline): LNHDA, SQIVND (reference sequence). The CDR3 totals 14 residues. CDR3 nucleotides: TGTGCCAGTAGTATTTCAGGGGGTAACTACGAGCAGTACTTC. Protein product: CASSISGGNYEQYF.

For the CDR3, the DNA is TGTGCCAGCAGCTTGGGACAGGGTACCACCGGGGAGCTGTTTTTT. Translation gives CASSLGQGTTGELFF. This rearrangement joins TRBV5-4 to TRBJ2-2; TRBD1 aligns across 7 bases. Germline trimming cut 0 bases from V and 4 bases from J; bases unmatched to any gene: 3. In germline, CDR1 is SGHNT, CDR2 YYREEE (reference sequence). CDR3 length equals 15 residues.

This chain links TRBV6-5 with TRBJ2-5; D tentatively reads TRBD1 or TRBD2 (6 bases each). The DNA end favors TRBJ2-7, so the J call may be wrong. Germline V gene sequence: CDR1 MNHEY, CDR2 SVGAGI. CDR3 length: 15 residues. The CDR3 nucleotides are TGTGCCAGCAGCAACCGGGGGCGTAGATCCTACGAGCAGTACTTC. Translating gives CASSNRGRRSYEQYF.

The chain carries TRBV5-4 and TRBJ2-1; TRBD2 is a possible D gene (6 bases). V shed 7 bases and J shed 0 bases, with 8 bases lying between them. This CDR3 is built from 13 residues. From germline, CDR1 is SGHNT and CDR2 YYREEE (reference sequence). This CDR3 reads CASRLGSYNEQFF. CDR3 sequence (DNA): TGTGCCAGCCGACTAGGCTCCTACAATGAGCAGTTCTTC.